The present entry profiles one T cell receptor (beta chain) with its context. The record originates from a study of control samples from healthy donors and cancer patients. The V and J ends lost 5 bases and 1 base respectively, with 10 bases between them. The CDR3 covers 13 residues. Germline V gene data show CDR1 as SQVTM and CDR2 as ANQGSEA. TCRdb keeps only in-frame clones here, not all; method: immunoSEQ multiplex PCR. This sample has about 150,000 clones, with approximately 91% found just once. The chain couples TRBV29-1 to TRBJ2-3; TRBD2 is a possible D gene (6 bases). The specimen was blood. This sequence was found in a woman aged 40 to 50 in good health. In DNA, the CDR3 is TGCAGCGTTCGAGGGGAGGGCACAGATACGCAGTATTTT. Protein sequence: CSVRGEGTDTQYF.